This entry lists 12 T cell receptor beta chains sequenced from one sample in a study of blood T cell repertoires in COVID-19. Clones were read by immunoSEQ multiplex PCR, and TCRdb kept only the in-frame ones, dropping some. This table holds 200,000 to 300,000 clones, around 84% found once. The sequencing sample was made of peripheral blood. The receptors originated from a woman in her sixties with COVID-19, enrolled during active disease.

The chain couples TRBV27 to TRBJ2-2; TRBD1 is a possible D gene (6 bases). CDR1 is MNHEY, CDR2 SMNVEV, per germline (reference sequence). This CDR3 comprises 16 residues. The V end lost 1 base, the J end lost 7 bases, and 16 bases lay between the germline ends. CDR3 protein: CASSLYGGGSDGELFF. In DNA form, the CDR3 reads TGTGCCAGCAGTTTATATGGGGGCGGAAGCGACGGGGAGCTGTTTTTT.

This clone was seen only once. The rearrangement links TRBV11-2 to TRBJ2-5; 11 bases fit TRBD1. V shed 5 bases, J shed 5 bases, and the junction held 7 bases outside the gene matches. The V gene's germline CDR1 is SGHAT and CDR2 FQNNGV. The length of the CDR3 is 15 residues. CDR3 amino acids: CASSPGTGGWETQYF. CDR3 DNA sequence: TGTGCCAGCAGCCCCGGGACAGGGGGATGGGAGACCCAGTACTTC.

This rearrangement joins TRBV9 to TRBJ2-1; TRBD2 matches at 14 bases. V shed 4 bases, J shed 0 bases, and the junction held 18 bases outside the gene matches. The CDR3 has 22 residues. The germline V gene encodes CDR1 SGDLS and CDR2 YYNGEE. The chain's CDR3 is CASSHPGTSGSDRLSSYNEQFF. The CDR3 nucleotides read TGTGCCAGCAGCCACCCCGGGACTAGCGGGAGCGACCGACTGAGCTCCTACAATGAGCAGTTCTTC.

The CDR3 DNA is TGTGCCAGCAGCGTACACAGGGGGCCCTACGAGCAGTACTTC. Its translation: CASSVHRGPYEQYF. The V gene is TRBV9, the J gene TRBJ2-7; TRBD1 agrees at 9 bases. This CDR3 has 14 residues. Germline values: CDR1 SGDLS, CDR2 YYNGEE. Losses at the gene ends were 1 base for V and 2 bases for J; bases not matched to a gene: 1.

The V gene is TRBV7-3, the J gene TRBJ2-1; 7 positions agree with TRBD2. V trimming: 1 base; J trimming: 3 bases; junction bases outside the gene matches: 6. The germline V gene has CDR1 SGHTA and CDR2 FQGTGA. The CDR3 spans 16 residues. The CDR3 sequence: CASSLMGRELYNEQFF. The CDR3 coding sequence is TGTGCCAGCAGCTTAATGGGGCGGGAGCTCTACAATGAGCAGTTCTTC.

The gene calls are TRBV5-6 and TRBJ2-2; maybe TRBD2 (6 bases). Trimming took 0 bases from V and 3 from J, leaving 12 bases between them. Germline assignment: CDR1 SGHDT and CDR2 YYEEEE. The CDR3 runs to 16 residues. CDR3 sequence (DNA): TGTGCCAGCAGCTTGGCTCGACTAGGGTACACCGGGGAGCTGTTTTTT. Translation: CASSLARLGYTGELFF.

The chain carries TRBV6-6 and TRBJ2-7, with 8 bases aligning to TRBD1. This CDR3 is 14 amino acids long. CDR1 and CDR2 from the germline V gene are MNHNY and SVGAGI (reference sequence). After removal of 2 bases from V and 5 bases from J, the junction contained 5 bases not matched to a gene. The CDR3 reads CASSYGQGRDEQYF. CDR3 in DNA: TGTGCCAGCAGTTACGGACAGGGTAGGGACGAGCAGTACTTC.

The chain employs TRBV11-2 and TRBJ2-1; 13 bases match TRBD2. The germline V gene has CDR1 SGHAT and CDR2 FQNNGV. The CDR3 spans 15 residues. Germline trimming cut 5 bases from V and 8 bases from J; bases unmatched to any gene: 6. CDR3 nucleotides: TGTGCCAGCAGCCAAACTAGCGGGAGGGCGCATGAGCAGTTCTTC. It is translated as CASSQTSGRAHEQFF.

As DNA, the CDR3 is TGCGCCAGCAGCTTGGAGCCTAGCGGGAAATACAATGAGCAGTTCTTC. It encodes CASSLEPSGKYNEQFF. V is TRBV5-1 and J is TRBJ2-1; 9 bases agree with TRBD2. CDR3 length: 16 amino acids. J lost 4 bases, V lost 0 bases, and 5 bases had no gene match. Germline CDR1 is SGHRS and CDR2 is YFSETQ. The variable domain in full, with the rest retrieved from reference TRBV5-1 and TRBJ2-1, is KAGVTQTPRYLIKTRGQQVTLSCSPISGHRSVSWYQQTPGQGLQFLFEYFSETQRNKGNFPGRFSGRQFSNSRSEMNVSTLELGDSALYLCASSLEPSGKYNEQFFGPGTRLTVL.

The gene calls are TRBV6-6 and TRBJ1-2; no clear D. Trimming removed 2 bases from V and 4 bases from J, with 11 bases in between. The CDR3 is 14 residues long. Germline V gene lookup returns CDR1 MNHNY and CDR2 SVGAGI (reference sequence). The CDR3 sequence: CASSYHDISYGYTF. Written as DNA, the CDR3 is TGTGCCAGCAGTTACCACGACATCTCCTATGGCTACACCTTC.

This sequence joins TRBV5-5 and TRBJ2-7; TRBD1 matches 7 bases. The CDR3 spans 16 residues. Germline V gene lookup returns CDR1 SGHKS and CDR2 YYEKEE (reference sequence). The V and J ends lost 0 bases and 2 bases, in that order; junction bases with no gene match: 8. The CDR3 region is CASSLGVRDRTYEQYF. As DNA, the CDR3 is TGTGCCAGCAGCTTGGGAGTACGGGACAGAACCTACGAGCAGTACTTC.

This rearrangement joins TRBV20-1 to TRBJ2-4; D remains ambiguous. Trimming removed 0 bases from V and 13 bases from J, with 7 bases in between. The CDR3 extends over 10 amino acids. Germline V gene data show CDR1 as DFQATT and CDR2 as SNEGSKA (reference sequence). The CDR3 region has the DNA TGCAGTGCTAGAGATTTAGAACAGTACTTC. Translated: CSARDLEQYF.